This is a list of T cell receptor beta chains from one sample in a study of blood T cells in healthy people across ages. TCRdb reanalysed the 5' RACE reads using MiXCR and keeps one entry per CDR3 protein. Among around 650,000 distinct CDR3 sequences listed, about 43% were seen once. The source material was blood. These receptors were taken from a man older than 75 in good health. The CDR3 runs from the conserved cysteine through the conserved F or W. Fields, in order: D gene, clone size, J gene, V gene, CDR3 DNA, CDR3 protein. A D gene is named only where the DNA matches it firmly. Clone size is not always given. Where it is, it says once, few, many or a class for expanded clones.

NA | once | TRBJ2-7 | TRBV27 | TGTGCCAGCAGTTTACTGGGCCACGAGCAGTACTTC | CASSLLGHEQYF
NA | few | TRBJ2-5 | TRBV20-1 | TGCAGTGCTAGTCGGGGGACCAGGGGGGAGACCCAGTACTTC | CSASRGTRGETQYF
TRBD1 | NA | TRBJ2-1 | TRBV5-1 | TGCGCCAGCAGCTTGGGACAGGGGTCCAATGAGCAGTTCTTC | CASSLGQGSNEQFF
NA | NA | TRBJ1-2 | TRBV10-2 | TGCGCCAGCAGAGAGGGGAGGGGTCGAGGCTACACCTTC | CASREGRGRGYTF
NA | many | TRBJ2-6 | TRBV7-8 | TGTGCCAGCAGCCAACCTGGGCTGGCCTCTGGGGCCAACGTCCTGACTTTC | CASSQPGLASGANVLTF
NA | NA | TRBJ2-7 | TRBV12-3/TRBV12-4 | TGTGCCAGCAGTTTTTCCGTAGATAGCTACGAGCAGTACTTC | CASSFSVDSYEQYF
NA | NA | TRBJ2-5 | TRBV6-2/TRBV6-3 | TGTGCCAGCAGGGGAGGAAGGGCCCAAGAGACCCAGTACTTC | CASRGGRAQETQYF
NA | NA | TRBJ1-1 | TRBV5-1 | TGCGCCAGCAGCTTGGAAACGGAGAACACTGAAGCTTTCTTT | CASSLETENTEAFF
NA | NA | TRBJ2-3 | TRBV20-1 | TGCAGTGCTAGTCCTTCTCCAGATACGCAGTATTTT | CSASPSPDTQYF
NA | few | TRBJ2-6 | TRBV14 | TGTGCCAGCAGCCCTCAGGGGGGGTCGATTCTCTCTGGGGCCAACGTCCTGACTTTC | CASSPQGGSILSGANVLTF
TRBD1 | NA | TRBJ1-5 | TRBV18 | TGTGCCAGCTCAACCGGGACAGGACTCTATCAGCCCCAGCATTTT | CASSTGTGLYQPQHF
TRBD2 | few | TRBJ2-3 | TRBV5-1 | TGCGCCAGCAGCGCCCAGACTAGCGGGAGTCTTGATACGCAGTATTTT | CASSAQTSGSLDTQYF
NA | NA | TRBJ2-3 | TRBV12-3/TRBV12-4 | TGTGCCAGCAGTTTAACCGGGAGTGCTGGCGGGGATACGCAGTATTTT | CASSLTGSAGGDTQYF
TRBD1 | once | TRBJ1-2 | TRBV7-9 | TGTGCCAGCAGCAAGGGACAGGAGAGTAACTATGGCTACACCTTC | CASSKGQESNYGYTF
TRBD2 | NA | TRBJ2-5 | TRBV20-1 | TGCAGTGCTAGGCAAGCGGGGGACCCCACCCAAGAGACCCAGTACTTC | CSARQAGDPTQETQYF